Shown below are 27 T cell receptor beta chains from a single sample sequenced in a study of blood T cell repertoires in COVID-19. TCRdb's copy holds only in-frame clones and misses some; the assay was immunoSEQ multiplex PCR. Found here are about 140,000 clones, roughly 90% of them singletons; the top ten hold over 9.5%. Source material: peripheral blood. The receptor set was obtained from a man in his fifties with active or convalescent COVID-19.

This clone was detected many times. CDR3 sequence reads: CASSLVAGASTDTQYF. In DNA, the CDR3 is TGTGCCAGCAGCTTAGTGGCGGGAGCTAGCACAGATACGCAGTATTTT. The J gene is TRBJ2-3, the V gene TRBV7-6, with 7 positions matching TRBD2. The V and J ends lost 1 base and 0 bases, in that order; junction bases with no gene match: 4. Germline V lookup: CDR1 SGHVS, CDR2 FNYEAQ. The CDR3 loop spans 16 amino acids.

The chain has TRBV3-1 (or the pseudogene TRBV3-2) and TRBJ1-4, with a tentative D call TRBD1 (5 bases). Trimming took off 4 bases at V and 4 bases at J, with 10 bases between the two ends. Germline V gives CDR1 LGHDT, CDR2 YNNKEL (reference sequence). This CDR3 is built from 14 residues. The CDR3 DNA sequence: TGTGCCAGCAGCCCTCTCGACAGTAATGAAAAACTGTTTTTT. Encoded protein: CASSPLDSNEKLFF.

The gene calls are TRBV10-3 and TRBJ1-5; the match to TRBD1 covers 7 bases. With V trimmed by 2 bases and J by 7 bases, 8 bases remained unmatched. This CDR3 is 15 amino acids long. The V gene's germline CDR1 is ENHRY and CDR2 SYGVKD. CDR3 residues: CAISERTGGEQPQHF. Here the CDR3 DNA reads TGTGCCATCAGTGAGCGGACAGGAGGTGAGCAGCCCCAGCATTTT.

This chain links TRBV19 with TRBJ2-7; 10 nucleotides agree with TRBD2. V shed 7 bases and J 5 bases; nucleotides not matched to a gene: 5. This CDR3 contains 13 residues. CDR1 is LNHDA, CDR2 SQIVND, per germline (reference sequence). The DNA for the CDR3 is TGTGCCAGTAATAGCGGGAGGAGCGACGAGCAGTACTTC. The encoded protein is CASNSGRSDEQYF. The full variable domain, its missing parts supplied by reference TRBV19 and TRBJ2-7, is DGGITQSPKYLFRKEGQNVTLSCEQNLNHDAMYWYRQDPGQGLRLIYYSQIVNDFQKGDIAEGYSVSREKKESFPLTVTSAQKNPTAFYLCASNSGRSDEQYFGPGTRLTVT.

This clone has just one count. This chain uses TRBV6-6 with TRBJ2-7; D is possibly TRBD2 (5 bases). Trimming took 2 bases from V and 4 from J, leaving 6 bases between them. This CDR3 comprises 12 residues. Germline V gives CDR1 MNHNY, CDR2 SVGAGI (reference sequence). CDR3: CASSYEGYEQYF. CDR3 DNA: TGTGCCAGCAGTTACGAGGGATACGAGCAGTACTTC.

The chain combines TRBV27 with TRBJ1-2, with TRBD1 identical over 9 bases. The junction had 11 bases not matched to a gene; V was cut back by 7 bases and J by 8 bases. CDR3 length: 14 amino acids. Germline-derived CDR1 and CDR2 are MNHEY and SMNVEV (reference sequence). The CDR3 reads CASTSRDREGGYTF. The DNA for the CDR3 is TGTGCCAGCACCTCCCGGGACAGGGAAGGAGGCTACACCTTC.

The chain uses TRBV5-5 and TRBJ2-1; a weak D match, TRBD2 (6 bases). The CDR3 covers 14 residues. The V end lost 2 bases, the J end lost 7 bases, and 13 bases lay between the germline ends. Germline V gives CDR1 SGHKS, CDR2 YYEKEE (reference sequence). As DNA, the CDR3 is TGTGCCAGCAGCTTTAGCGGTTTTGGGAATGAGCAGTTCTTC. This translates into CASSFSGFGNEQFF.

The chain joins TRBV5-4 to TRBJ2-5; 15 bases are a match to TRBD2. Per germline, CDR1 SGHNT and CDR2 YYREEE (reference sequence). The CDR3 loop spans 13 amino acids. J was trimmed by 5 bases and V by 9 bases; bases with no gene match: 2. The CDR3 is CATGLAGGETQYF. The DNA of the CDR3 is TGTGCCACCGGACTAGCGGGAGGGGAGACCCAGTACTTC.

The chain couples TRBV5-1 to TRBJ1-2; D is undetermined. V lost 3 bases, J lost 1 base, and 4 bases lay in between. Looked up from germline, CDR1 is SGHRS and CDR2 is YFSETQ. The CDR3 sequence is 12 residues long. The CDR3 loop is CASSSFNYGYTF. CDR3 in DNA: TGCGCCAGCAGCTCCTTTAACTATGGCTACACCTTC.

This CDR3 is CASSSIRDSPLHF. The CDR3 DNA reads as TGTGCCAGCAGCTCCATCAGGGATTCACCCCTCCACTTT. V and J are TRBV7-2 and TRBJ1-6; perhaps TRBD1 as D (5 bases). Deletions cut 4 bases from V and 8 bases from J, with 9 bases between. CDR3 length: 13 amino acids. The germline CDR1 and CDR2 sequences are SGHTA and FQGNSA. Combining the CDR3 with reference TRBV7-2 and TRBJ1-6 gives the whole variable domain GAGVSQSPSNKVTEKGKDVELRCDPISGHTALYWYRQSLGQGLEFLIYFQGNSAPDKSGLPSDRFSAERTGGSVSTLTIQRTQQEDSAVYLCASSSIRDSPLHFGNGTRLTVT.

The chain links TRBV9 to TRBJ1-1, with D possibly TRBD1 on 5 matching bases. This CDR3 comprises 14 residues. Germline V gene sequence: CDR1 SGDLS, CDR2 YYNGEE. V was pared by 0 bases and J by 4 bases, with 10 bases between. The CDR3 here is CASSVAYQGTEAFF. The CDR3 DNA reads TGTGCCAGCAGCGTAGCTTATCAGGGCACTGAAGCTTTCTTT.

This clone was picked up one time. The chain employs TRBV7-2 and TRBJ2-1; TRBD2 aligns across 8 bases. The CDR3 covers 15 residues. Losses at the gene ends were 1 base for V and 6 bases for J; bases not matched to a gene: 5. Germline assignment: CDR1 SGHTA and CDR2 FQGNSA. DNA of the CDR3: TGTGCCAGCAGCTTAGTAGCGGGAATTATCAATGAGCAGTTCTTC. Amino acids: CASSLVAGIINEQFF.

This clone was seen only once. The chain links TRBV28 to TRBJ2-1, with D unresolved. The CDR3 has 13 amino acids. Germline loops: CDR1 MDHEN, CDR2 SYDVKM. Trimming left V 6 bases short and J 6 bases short, with 12 bases between. CDR3 sequence: CASSPERGNEQFF. CDR3 DNA: TGTGCCAGCAGCCCTGAAAGAGGCAATGAGCAGTTCTTC. Based on the CDR3 plus reference TRBV28 and TRBJ2-1, the full variable domain is DVKVTQSSRYLVKRTGEKVFLECVQDMDHENMFWYRQDPGLGLRLIYFSYDVKMKEKGDIPEGYSVSREKKERFSLILESASTNQTSMYLCASSPERGNEQFFGPGTRLTVL.

This rearrangement joins TRBV11-2 to TRBJ2-7, with TRBD1 matching over 9 bases. Germline CDR1 and CDR2: SGHAT and FQNNGV. V trimming: 2 bases; J trimming: 7 bases; junction bases outside the gene matches: 9. This CDR3 is built from 15 residues. The CDR3 loop reads CASSLTGQGRVEQYF. The CDR3 DNA reads as TGTGCCAGCAGCTTAACGGGACAGGGCAGGGTTGAGCAGTACTTC.

This chain joins TRBV2 and TRBJ1-2, with D hard to call. The V and J ends lost 2 bases and 0 bases respectively, with 4 bases between them. CDR1 SNHLY and CDR2 FYNNEI come from the germline V gene. This CDR3 has 13 residues. DNA of the CDR3: TGTGCCAGCAGTGAATTAGCTAACTATGGCTACACCTTC. Its translation is CASSELANYGYTF.

This chain joins TRBV28 and TRBJ1-2; perhaps TRBD1 as D (5 bases). V gave up 3 bases and J gave up 0 bases, with 8 bases separating them. CDR3 length: 14 residues. CDR1 and CDR2 (germline): MDHEN, SYDVKM. The CDR3 loop reads CASSLGGTNYGYTF. The CDR3 DNA reads TGTGCCAGCAGTTTGGGGGGGACTAACTATGGCTACACCTTC.

This clone was counted at least ten times. The rearrangement joins TRBV10-2 to TRBJ2-7; D is perhaps TRBD2 (5 bases). V lost 7 bases, J lost 2 bases, and 15 bases lay in between. This CDR3 is 14 amino acids long. Per germline, CDR1 WSHSY and CDR2 SAAADI. CDR3 DNA sequence: TGCGCCAGCACCGAGGGCACCGTGACCTACGAGCAGTACTTC. Protein sequence: CASTEGTVTYEQYF.

This chain joins TRBV10-3 and TRBJ1-1, with no clear D. Trimming shortened V by 3 bases and J by 4 bases, and 9 bases separated the two germline ends. The CDR3 is made up of 13 amino acids. The germline CDR1 and CDR2 sequences are ENHRY and SYGVKD. The DNA for the CDR3 is TGTGCCATCAGTGAACCTGTGAGCACTGAAGCTTTCTTT. It encodes CAISEPVSTEAFF.

Notes on this clone: One end of the junction is discordant with germline, which a read error may explain. The rearrangement links TRBV7-7 to TRBJ2-3; 8 bases agree with TRBD1. CDR1 and CDR2 (germline): SSHAT, FNYEAQ (reference sequence). There are 14 residues in the CDR3. As DNA, the CDR3 is TGTGCTAGCAGCCCGGGACAGGAGGGCGCTACGCAGTATTTT. Its protein product is CASSPGQEGATQYF. Variable domain in full (rest from reference TRBV7-7 and TRBJ2-3): GAGVSQSPRYKVTKRGQDVTLRCDPISSHATLYWYQQALGQGPEFLTYFNYEAQPDKSGLPSDRFSAERPEGSISTLTIQRTEQRDSAMYRCASSPGQEGATQYFGPGTRLTVL.

This clone was recorded once. The V and J genes are TRBV5-1 and TRBJ2-5; 10 nucleotides agree with TRBD1. CDR3 length: 17 residues. Germline CDR1 is SGHRS and CDR2 is YFSETQ. V was clipped by 4 bases and J by 3 bases; unmatched bases: 12. The CDR3 loop is CASSTTTRDRGEETQYF. The CDR3 DNA reads as TGCGCCAGCAGCACAACTACCCGGGACAGGGGAGAAGAGACCCAGTACTTC. Supplemented by reference TRBV5-1 and TRBJ2-5, the full variable domain reads KAGVTQTPRYLIKTRGQQVTLSCSPISGHRSVSWYQQTPGQGLQFLFEYFSETQRNKGNFPGRFSGRQFSNSRSEMNVSTLELGDSALYLCASSTTTRDRGEETQYFGPGTRLLVL.

The chain joins TRBV28 to TRBJ2-7; D is ambiguous. V lost 8 bases and J lost 3, with 8 bases in between. This CDR3 has 11 residues. CDR1 MDHEN and CDR2 SYDVKM come from the germline V gene. DNA for the CDR3: TGTGCCAGCCGCCTCGGCTACGAGCAGTACTTC. Protein sequence: CASRLGYEQYF.

The chain has TRBV20-1 and TRBJ1-2; a possible D gene is TRBD1 (6 bases). Trimming took 6 bases from V and 5 from J, leaving 10 bases between them. Germline lookup yields CDR1 DFQATT and CDR2 SNEGSKA (reference sequence). The CDR3 has 11 amino acids. CDR3 nucleotide sequence: TGCAGTGCGAAGGACAGATATGGCTACACCTTC. Translation gives CSAKDRYGYTF.

The rearrangement links TRBV3-1 (or the pseudogene TRBV3-2) to TRBJ2-5; D call uncertain. This CDR3 is built from 13 residues. In germline, CDR1 is LGHDT, CDR2 YNNKEL (reference sequence). Trimming took 1 base from V and 3 from J, leaving 6 bases between them. The CDR3 loop is CASSQGTEETQYF. The DNA for the CDR3 is TGTGCCAGCAGCCAAGGCACAGAAGAGACCCAGTACTTC.

The chain uses TRBV28 and TRBJ1-5, with 11 bases lining up with TRBD1. The CDR3 contains 15 residues. Germline V gene data show CDR1 as MDHEN and CDR2 as SYDVKM. J was trimmed by 7 bases and V by 6 bases; bases with no gene match: 8. In DNA form, the CDR3 reads TGTGCCAGCAGCCCGGGACAGGGGGTTCGCCAGCCCCAGCATTTT. The encoded protein is CASSPGQGVRQPQHF.

The J gene is TRBJ2-2, the V gene TRBV27; a weak D match, TRBD2 (6 bases). The CDR3 contains 15 residues. From germline, CDR1 is MNHEY and CDR2 SMNVEV (reference sequence). Deletions cut 10 bases from V and 1 base from J, with 16 bases between. The chain's CDR3 is CATTRTARNTGELFF. DNA for the CDR3: TGTGCCACGACTAGGACGGCCCGGAACACCGGGGAGCTGTTTTTT.

This clone has only a few counts. The V gene is TRBV29-1, the J gene TRBJ1-1, with TRBD1 as a possible D gene (6 bases). V lost 7 bases, J lost 0 bases, and 9 bases lay in between. Germline V gene sequence: CDR1 SQVTM, CDR2 ANQGSEA. The CDR3 contains 12 residues. CDR3 DNA sequence: TGCAGCGGTGGACAGTTGAACACTGAAGCTTTCTTT. It yields the protein CSGGQLNTEAFF.

There are a few counts of this clone. The chain links TRBV5-5 to TRBJ2-1; D is undetermined. This CDR3 has 13 residues. CDR1 is SGHKS and CDR2 is YYEKEE in the germline V gene (reference sequence). V gave up 2 bases and J gave up 5 bases, with 8 bases separating them. The CDR3 here is CASSFLANNEQFF. The CDR3 nucleotides read TGTGCCAGCAGCTTTCTGGCCAACAATGAGCAGTTCTTC. Full variable domain (remainder filled in from reference TRBV5-5 and TRBJ2-1): DAGVTQSPTHLIKTRGQQVTLRCSPISGHKSVSWYQQVLGQGPQFIFQYYEKEERGRGNFPDRFSARQFPNYSSELNVNALLLGDSALYLCASSFLANNEQFFGPGTRLTVL.